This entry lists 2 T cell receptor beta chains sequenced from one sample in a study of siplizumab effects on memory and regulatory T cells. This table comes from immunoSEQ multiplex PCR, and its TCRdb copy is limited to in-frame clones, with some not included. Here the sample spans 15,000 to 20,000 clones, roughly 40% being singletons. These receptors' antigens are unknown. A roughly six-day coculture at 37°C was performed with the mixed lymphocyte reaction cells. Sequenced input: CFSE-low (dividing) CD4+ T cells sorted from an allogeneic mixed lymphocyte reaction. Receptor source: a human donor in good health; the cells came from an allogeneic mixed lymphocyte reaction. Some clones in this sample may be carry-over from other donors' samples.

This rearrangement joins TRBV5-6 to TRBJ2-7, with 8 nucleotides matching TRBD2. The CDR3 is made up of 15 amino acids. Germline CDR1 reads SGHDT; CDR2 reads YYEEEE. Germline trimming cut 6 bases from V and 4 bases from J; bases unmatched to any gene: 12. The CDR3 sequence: CASTRPGGLGYEQYF. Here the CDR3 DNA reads TGTGCCAGCACCCGACCGGGGGGGCTGGGGTACGAGCAGTACTTC.

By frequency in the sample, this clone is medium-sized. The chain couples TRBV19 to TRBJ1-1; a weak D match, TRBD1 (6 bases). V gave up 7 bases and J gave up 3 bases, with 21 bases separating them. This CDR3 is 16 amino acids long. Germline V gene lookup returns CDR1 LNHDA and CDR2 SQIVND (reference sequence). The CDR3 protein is CASKPSLGGRDTEAFF. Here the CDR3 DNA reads TGTGCCAGTAAGCCCTCGTTAGGGGGACGGGACACTGAAGCTTTCTTT.